This is a list of T cell receptor beta chains from one sample in a study of cytomegalovirus exposure and HLA in healthy donors. Data came from immunoSEQ multiplex PCR; TCRdb stores just in-frame clones and leaves some out. The data show about 100,000 clones, roughly 94% seen once. Sample: PBMCs. The source of these receptors is a young woman in good health and CMV-seronegative. Each CDR3 is given with its conserved first and last residue. D genes are given only for firm matches. Size tells how often a clone was seen (once, few, many) or the class of an expanded clone, and some rows leave it out.

v_gene	abundance	d_gene	j_gene	CDR3nt	CDR3aa
TRBV6-1	.	TRBD2	TRBJ2-1	TGTGCCAGCAGTAAAGGACTAGCGGGGAACTACAATGAGCAGTTCTTC	CASSKGLAGNYNEQFF
TRBV11-3	.	.	TRBJ2-5	TGTGCCAGCAGCACAGGTCAGGGTCGAGAGACCCAGTACTTC	CASSTGQGRETQYF
TRBV5-4	.	TRBD2	TRBJ2-1	TGTGCCAGCAGCTTGGTAAGCGGGAGGGCCTATGAGCAGTTCTTC	CASSLVSGRAYEQFF
TRBV5-1	.	.	TRBJ1-1	TGCGCCAGCAGCGCCGATTGGGCGGGGACTGAAGCTTTCTTT	CASSADWAGTEAFF
TRBV5-1	.	.	TRBJ2-1	TGCGCCACCCCCCCAGCGGCAACGAGAATGAATGAGCAGTTCTTC	CATPPAATRMNEQFF
TRBV7-9	.	TRBD1	TRBJ1-5	TGTGCCAGCAGCTTAGGACAGGGACATCAGCCCCAGCATTTT	CASSLGQGHQPQHF
TRBV9	.	.	TRBJ2-3	TGTGCCAGCAGCCAAAACACAGATACGCAGTATTTT	CASSQNTDTQYF
TRBV6-1	.	.	TRBJ2-7	TGTGCCAGCACCCTTAGGGGGTATACCTACGAGCAGTACTTC	CASTLRGYTYEQYF
TRBV7-2	.	TRBD2	TRBJ2-1	TGTGCCAGCCGGGGGGCGGGAGGGGACTACAATGAGCAGTTCTTC	CASRGAGGDYNEQFF
TRBV19	once	.	TRBJ1-1	TGTGCCAGTTCCGCTACTTTGAACACTGAAGCTTTCTTT	CASSATLNTEAFF
TRBV7-2	.	TRBD1	TRBJ2-1	TGTGCCAGCAGCTTAGCGTCAACAGGGGGCCGCGGTGAGCAGTTCTTC	CASSLASTGGRGEQFF
TRBV15	.	TRBD2	TRBJ2-1	TGTGCCACCAGCAGGGGGACTAGCGGATACAATGAGCAGTTCTTC	CATSRGTSGYNEQFF
TRBV21-1	.	.	TRBJ1-1	TGTGCCAGCAGCAAAGTACAGGGAGGGGTGAACACTGAAGCTTTCTTT	CASSKVQGGVNTEAFF
TRBV29-1	.	TRBD1	TRBJ2-7	TGCAGCGTTGGGACAGGGGAAAACTACGAGCAGTACTTC	CSVGTGENYEQYF
TRBV6-1	.	.	TRBJ1-5	TGTGCCAGCAGTGAACGGGGGGTTGGCAATCAGCCCCAGCATTTT	CASSERGVGNQPQHF
TRBV10-3	.	TRBD1	TRBJ1-2	TGTGCCATCAGCCCAGACAGGGGCGACAACTATGGCTACACCTTC	CAISPDRGDNYGYTF
TRBV29-1	.	.	TRBJ2-1	TGCAGCGTTGAAGATAAGGTTGGGGGAGGTGAGCAGTTCTTC	CSVEDKVGGGEQFF
TRBV7-9	.	TRBD1	TRBJ2-2	TGTGCCAGCAGCTTAGCGGGACAGGGTACCCACGGGGAGCTGTTTTTT	CASSLAGQGTHGELFF
TRBV7-2	.	TRBD1	TRBJ1-3	TGTGCCAGCAGCGCGACAGGGACCTCTGGAAACACCATATATTTT	CASSATGTSGNTIYF